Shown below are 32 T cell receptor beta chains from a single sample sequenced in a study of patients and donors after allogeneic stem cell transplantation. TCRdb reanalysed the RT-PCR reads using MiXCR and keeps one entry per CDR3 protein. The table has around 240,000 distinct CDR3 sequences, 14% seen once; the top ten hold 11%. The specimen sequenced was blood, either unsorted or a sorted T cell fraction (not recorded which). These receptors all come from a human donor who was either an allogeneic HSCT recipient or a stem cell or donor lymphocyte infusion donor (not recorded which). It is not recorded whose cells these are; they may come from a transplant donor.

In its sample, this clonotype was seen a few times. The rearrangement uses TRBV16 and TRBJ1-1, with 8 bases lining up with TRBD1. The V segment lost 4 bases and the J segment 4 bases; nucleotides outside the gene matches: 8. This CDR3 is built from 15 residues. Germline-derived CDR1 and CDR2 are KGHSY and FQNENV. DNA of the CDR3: TGTGCCAGCAGCCGGAAACAGGGGGTTCCCACTGAAGCTTTCTTT. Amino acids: CASSRKQGVPTEAFF.

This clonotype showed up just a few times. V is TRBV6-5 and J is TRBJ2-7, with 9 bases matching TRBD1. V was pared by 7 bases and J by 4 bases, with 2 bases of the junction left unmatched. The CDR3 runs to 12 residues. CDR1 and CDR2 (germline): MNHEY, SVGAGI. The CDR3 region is CASIDRGYEQYF. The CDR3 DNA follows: TGTGCCAGCATTGACAGGGGGTACGAGCAGTACTTC.

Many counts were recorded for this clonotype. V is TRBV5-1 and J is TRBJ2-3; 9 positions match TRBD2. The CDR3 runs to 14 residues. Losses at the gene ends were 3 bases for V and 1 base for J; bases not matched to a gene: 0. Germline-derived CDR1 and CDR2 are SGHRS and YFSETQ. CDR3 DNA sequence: TGCGCCAGCAGCTGGACTAGCGGCACAGATACGCAGTATTTT. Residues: CASSWTSGTDTQYF.

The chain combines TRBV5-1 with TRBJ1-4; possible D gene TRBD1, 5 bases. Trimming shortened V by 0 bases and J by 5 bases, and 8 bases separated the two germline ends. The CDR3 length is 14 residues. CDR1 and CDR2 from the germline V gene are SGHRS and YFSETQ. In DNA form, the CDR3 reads TGCGCCAGCAGCTTGGTGGCAGGGAATGAAAAACTGTTTTTT. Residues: CASSLVAGNEKLFF.

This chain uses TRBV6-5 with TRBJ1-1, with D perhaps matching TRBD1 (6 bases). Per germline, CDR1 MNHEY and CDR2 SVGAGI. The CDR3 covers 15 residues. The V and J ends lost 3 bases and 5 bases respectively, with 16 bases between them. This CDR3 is CASSYLGRGRTEAFF. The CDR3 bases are TGTGCCAGCAGTTATCTTGGCAGGGGTCGGACTGAAGCTTTCTTT.

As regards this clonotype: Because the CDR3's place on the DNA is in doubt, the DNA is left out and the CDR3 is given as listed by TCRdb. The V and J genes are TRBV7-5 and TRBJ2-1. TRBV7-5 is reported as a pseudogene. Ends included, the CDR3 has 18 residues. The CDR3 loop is CISVPEAPRPTLRDEQFF.

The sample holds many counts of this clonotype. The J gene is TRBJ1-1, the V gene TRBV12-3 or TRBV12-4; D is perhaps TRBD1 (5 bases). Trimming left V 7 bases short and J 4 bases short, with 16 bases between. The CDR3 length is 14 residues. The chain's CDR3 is CASTPIGHLTEAFF. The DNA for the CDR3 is TGTGCCAGCACCCCGATAGGACACCTCACTGAAGCTTTCTTT.

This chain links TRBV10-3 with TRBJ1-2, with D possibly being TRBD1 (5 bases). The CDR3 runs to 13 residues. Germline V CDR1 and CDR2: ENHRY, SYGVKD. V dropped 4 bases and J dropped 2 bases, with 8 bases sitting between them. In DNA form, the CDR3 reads TGTGCCATCAGTGGGGGGGTGAACTATGGCTACACCTTC. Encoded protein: CAISGGVNYGYTF.

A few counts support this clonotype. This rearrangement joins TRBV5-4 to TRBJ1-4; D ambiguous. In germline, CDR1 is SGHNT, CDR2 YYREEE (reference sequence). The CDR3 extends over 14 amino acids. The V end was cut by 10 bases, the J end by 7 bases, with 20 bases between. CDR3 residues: CAGKRTGEGEKLFF. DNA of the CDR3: TGTGCCGGGAAAAGGACCGGAGAGGGTGAAAAACTGTTTTTT. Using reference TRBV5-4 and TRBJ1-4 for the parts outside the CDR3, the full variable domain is ETGVTQSPTHLIKTRGQQVTLRCSSQSGHNTVSWYQQALGQGPQFIFQYYREEENGRGNFPPRFSGLQFPNYSSELNVNALELDDSALYLCAGKRTGEGEKLFFGSGTQLSVL.

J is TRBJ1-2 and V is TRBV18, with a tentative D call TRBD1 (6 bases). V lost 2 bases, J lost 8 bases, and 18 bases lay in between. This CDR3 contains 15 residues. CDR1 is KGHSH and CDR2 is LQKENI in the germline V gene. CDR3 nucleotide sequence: TGTGCCAGCTCACCAGAGTCGGGGGCGCCTCGGGGCTACACCTTC. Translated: CASSPESGAPRGYTF.

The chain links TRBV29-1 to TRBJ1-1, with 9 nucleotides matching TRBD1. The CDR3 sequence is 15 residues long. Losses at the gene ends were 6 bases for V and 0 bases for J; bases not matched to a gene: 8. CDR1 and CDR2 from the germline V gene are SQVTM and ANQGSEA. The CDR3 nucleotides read TGCAGCGTACCCGGGACAGGGAGCATGAACACTGAAGCTTTCTTT. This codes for CSVPGTGSMNTEAFF.

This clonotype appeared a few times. This CDR3 reads CASSLAGPNPYGYTF. The CDR3 bases are TGTGCCAGCAGCTTAGCGGGGCCCAACCCCTATGGCTACACCTTC. The chain carries TRBV7-8 and TRBJ1-2, with D possibly TRBD1 on 5 matching bases. Trimming removed 0 bases from V and 4 bases from J, with 12 bases in between. Looked up from germline, CDR1 is SGHVS and CDR2 is FQNEAQ. This CDR3 is 15 amino acids long.

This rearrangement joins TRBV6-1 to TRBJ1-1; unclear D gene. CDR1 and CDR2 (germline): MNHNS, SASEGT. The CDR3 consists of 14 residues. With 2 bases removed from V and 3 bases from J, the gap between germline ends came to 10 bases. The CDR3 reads CASSEIPPDTEAFF. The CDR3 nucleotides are TGTGCCAGCAGTGAAATCCCCCCGGACACTGAAGCTTTCTTT.

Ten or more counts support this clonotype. In DNA form, the CDR3 reads TGTGCCAGCAGTTTCGACAGGGTAGAGAACACTGAAGCTTTCTTT. Its translation: CASSFDRVENTEAFF. This chain links TRBV12-3 or TRBV12-4 with TRBJ1-1, with 7 bases lining up with TRBD1. V dropped 3 bases and J dropped 1; count of bases not matched to a gene: 5. The CDR3 runs 15 residues.

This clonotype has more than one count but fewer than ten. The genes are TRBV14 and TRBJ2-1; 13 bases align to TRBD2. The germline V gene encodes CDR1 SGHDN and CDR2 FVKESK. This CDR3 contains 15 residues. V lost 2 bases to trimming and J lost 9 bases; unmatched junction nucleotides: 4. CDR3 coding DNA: TGTGCCAGCAGCCAACAGAGGACTAGCGGGAGTGAGCAGTTCTTC. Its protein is CASSQQRTSGSEQFF.

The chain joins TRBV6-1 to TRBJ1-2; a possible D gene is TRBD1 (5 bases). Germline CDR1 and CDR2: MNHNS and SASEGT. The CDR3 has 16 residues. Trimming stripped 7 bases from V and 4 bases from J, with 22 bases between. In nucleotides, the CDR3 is TGTGCCAGCACCGCCGTTACCGGGACGGGGAGCTATGGCTACACCTTC. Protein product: CASTAVTGTGSYGYTF.

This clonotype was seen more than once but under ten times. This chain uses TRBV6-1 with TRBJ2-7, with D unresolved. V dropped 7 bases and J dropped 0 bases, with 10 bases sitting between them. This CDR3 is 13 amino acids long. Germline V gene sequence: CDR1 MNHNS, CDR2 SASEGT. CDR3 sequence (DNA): TGTGCCAGCATAAGACCATTCTCCTACGAGCAGTACTTC. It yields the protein CASIRPFSYEQYF.

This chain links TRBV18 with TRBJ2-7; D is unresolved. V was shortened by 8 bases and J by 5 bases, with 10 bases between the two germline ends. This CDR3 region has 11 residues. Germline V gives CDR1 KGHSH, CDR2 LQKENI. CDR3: CASRLMDEQYF. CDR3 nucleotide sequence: TGTGCCAGCCGCCTTATGGACGAGCAGTACTTC. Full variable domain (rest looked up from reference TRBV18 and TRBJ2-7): NAGVMQNPRHLVRRRGQEARLRCSPMKGHSHVYWYRQLPEEGLKFMVYLQKENIIDESGMPKERFSAEFPKEGPSILRIQQVVRGDSAAYFCASRLMDEQYFGPGTRLTVT.

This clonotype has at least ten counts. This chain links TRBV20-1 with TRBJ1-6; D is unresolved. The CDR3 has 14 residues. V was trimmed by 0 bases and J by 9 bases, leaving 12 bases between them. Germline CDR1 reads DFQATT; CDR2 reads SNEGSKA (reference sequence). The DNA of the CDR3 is TGCAGTGCTAGAGATATTACAGTAGGTTCACCCCTCCACTTT. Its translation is CSARDITVGSPLHF.

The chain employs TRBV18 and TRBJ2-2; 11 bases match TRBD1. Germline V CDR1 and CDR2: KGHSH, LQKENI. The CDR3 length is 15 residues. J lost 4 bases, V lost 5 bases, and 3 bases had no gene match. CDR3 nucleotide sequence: TGTGCCAGCTCATGGGACAGGGGGATCACCGGGGAGCTGTTTTTT. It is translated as CASSWDRGITGELFF. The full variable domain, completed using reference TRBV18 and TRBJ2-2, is NAGVMQNPRHLVRRRGQEARLRCSPMKGHSHVYWYRQLPEEGLKFMVYLQKENIIDESGMPKERFSAEFPKEGPSILRIQQVVRGDSAAYFCASSWDRGITGELFFGEGSRLTVL.

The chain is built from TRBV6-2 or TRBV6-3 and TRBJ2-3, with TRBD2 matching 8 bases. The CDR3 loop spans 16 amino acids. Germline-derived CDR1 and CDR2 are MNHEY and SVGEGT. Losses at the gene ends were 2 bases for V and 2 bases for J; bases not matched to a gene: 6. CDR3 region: CASSYGSGGLTDTQYF. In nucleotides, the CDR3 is TGTGCCAGCAGTTACGGGAGCGGGGGTCTCACAGATACGCAGTATTTT.

CDR3: CSARPRTAYEQYF. CDR3 bases: TGCAGTGCTAGACCGCGGACAGCCTACGAGCAGTACTTC. The rearrangement links TRBV20-1 to TRBJ2-7; tentative D call: TRBD1 (6 bases). V dropped 2 bases and J dropped 2 bases, with 10 bases sitting between them. There are 13 residues in the CDR3. Germline V gives CDR1 DFQATT, CDR2 SNEGSKA (reference sequence).

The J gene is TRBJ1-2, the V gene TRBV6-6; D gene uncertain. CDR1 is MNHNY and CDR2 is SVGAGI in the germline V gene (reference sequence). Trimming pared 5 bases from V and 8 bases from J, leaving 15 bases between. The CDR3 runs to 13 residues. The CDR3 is CASSDDPAGGYTF. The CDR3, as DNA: TGTGCCAGCAGTGATGACCCTGCGGGGGGCTACACCTTC.

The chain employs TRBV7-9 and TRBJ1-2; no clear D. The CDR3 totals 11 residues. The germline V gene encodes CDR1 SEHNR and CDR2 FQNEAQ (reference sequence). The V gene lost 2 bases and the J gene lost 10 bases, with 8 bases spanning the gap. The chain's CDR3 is CASSLLLHYTF. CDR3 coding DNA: TGTGCCAGCAGCTTATTGCTCCACTACACCTTC.

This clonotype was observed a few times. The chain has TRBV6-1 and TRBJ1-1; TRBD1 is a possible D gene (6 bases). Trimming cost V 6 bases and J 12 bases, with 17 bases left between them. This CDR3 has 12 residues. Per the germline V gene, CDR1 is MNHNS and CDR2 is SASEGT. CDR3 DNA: TGTGCCAGCAGCGAGGGCGGCAGGGGAACTTTCTTT. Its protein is CASSEGGRGTFF.

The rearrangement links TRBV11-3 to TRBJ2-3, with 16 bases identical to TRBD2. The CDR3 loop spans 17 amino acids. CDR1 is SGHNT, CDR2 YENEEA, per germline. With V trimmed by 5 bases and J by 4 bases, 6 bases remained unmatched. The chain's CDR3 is CASSPGTSGRAADTQYF. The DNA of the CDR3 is TGTGCCAGCAGCCCCGGGACTAGCGGGAGGGCGGCAGATACGCAGTATTTT.

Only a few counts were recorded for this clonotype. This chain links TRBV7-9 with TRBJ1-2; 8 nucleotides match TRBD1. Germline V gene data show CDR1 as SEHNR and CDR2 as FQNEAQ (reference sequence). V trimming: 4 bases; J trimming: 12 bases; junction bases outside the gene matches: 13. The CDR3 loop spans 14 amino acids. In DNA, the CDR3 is TGTGCCAGCAGCTGGTTGGGACAGGATGAACAAAACACCTTC. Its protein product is CASSWLGQDEQNTF.

The CDR3 loop is CASSHPTGGASYF. The CDR3 nucleotides are TGTGCCAGCAGCCACCCTACAGGGGGCGCGTCATATTTT. The chain links TRBV5-6 to TRBJ1-3; 9 bases map to TRBD1. Germline-derived CDR1 and CDR2 are SGHDT and YYEEEE. The CDR3 totals 13 residues. V lost 4 bases and J lost 15; bases outside the gene matches: 11.

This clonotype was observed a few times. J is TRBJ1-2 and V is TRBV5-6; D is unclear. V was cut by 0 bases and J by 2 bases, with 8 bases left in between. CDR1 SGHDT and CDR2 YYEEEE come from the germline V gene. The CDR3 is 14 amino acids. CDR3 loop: CASSLVEVNYGYTF. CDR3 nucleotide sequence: TGTGCCAGCAGCTTGGTTGAGGTCAACTATGGCTACACCTTC.

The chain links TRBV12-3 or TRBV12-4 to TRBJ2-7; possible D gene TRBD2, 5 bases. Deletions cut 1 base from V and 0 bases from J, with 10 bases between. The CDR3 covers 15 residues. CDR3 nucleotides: TGTGCCAGCAGTTTAGTTCGGGGTTTCTCCTACGAGCAGTACTTC. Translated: CASSLVRGFSYEQYF.

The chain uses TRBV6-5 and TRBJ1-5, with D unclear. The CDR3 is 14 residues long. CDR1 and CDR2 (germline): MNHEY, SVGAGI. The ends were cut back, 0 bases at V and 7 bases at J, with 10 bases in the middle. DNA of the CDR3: TGTGCCAGCAGTTACTCAAGGGCTGCGCAGCCCCAGCATTTT. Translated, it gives CASSYSRAAQPQHF.

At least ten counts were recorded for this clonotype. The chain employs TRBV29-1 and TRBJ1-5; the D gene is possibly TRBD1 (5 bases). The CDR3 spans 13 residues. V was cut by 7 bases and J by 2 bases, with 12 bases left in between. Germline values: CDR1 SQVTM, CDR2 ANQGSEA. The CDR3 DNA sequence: TGCAGCGCACGGGACGGGGGCAATCAGCCCCAGCATTTT. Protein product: CSARDGGNQPQHF.